What follows describes a single T cell receptor beta chain. These data are taken from a study of blood T cell repertoires in COVID-19. With V trimmed by 2 bases and J by 7 bases, 8 bases remained unmatched. Germline CDR1 SGHKS, CDR2 YYEKEE (reference sequence). The CDR3 length is 15 residues. Libraries were prepared by immunoSEQ multiplex PCR; TCRdb keeps only in-frame clonotypes and omits some of them. This table has fewer than 150,000 clones, approximately 77% appearing once. The TCR comes from an elderly man with acute or convalescent COVID-19. The J gene is TRBJ2-2, the V gene TRBV5-5; 7 nucleotides align to TRBD2. Material for sequencing was peripheral blood. CDR3 residues: CASSFLAGENGELFF. In nucleotides, the CDR3 is TGTGCCAGCAGCTTCTTGGCGGGGGAAAACGGGGAGCTGTTTTTT.